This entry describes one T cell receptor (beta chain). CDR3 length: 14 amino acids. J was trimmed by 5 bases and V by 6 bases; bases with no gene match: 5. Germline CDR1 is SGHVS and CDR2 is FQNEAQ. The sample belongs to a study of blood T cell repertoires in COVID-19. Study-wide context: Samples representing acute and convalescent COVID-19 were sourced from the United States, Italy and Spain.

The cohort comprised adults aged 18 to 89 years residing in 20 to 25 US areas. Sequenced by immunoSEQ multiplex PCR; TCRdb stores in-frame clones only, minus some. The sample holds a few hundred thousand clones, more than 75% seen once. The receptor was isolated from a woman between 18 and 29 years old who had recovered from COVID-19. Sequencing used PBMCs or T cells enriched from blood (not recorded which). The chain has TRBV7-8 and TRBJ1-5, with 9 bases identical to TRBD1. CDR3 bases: TGTGCCAGCAGTCCACGACAGGGGGATCAGCCCCAGCATTTT. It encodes CASSPRQGDQPQHF.